This T cell receptor (beta chain) emerged from a study of blood T cell repertoires in COVID-19 (dated by TCRdb to about 2020). For context, the study as a whole: Samples from collaborators originated in the United States, Italy and Spain and spanned both the acute and convalescent phases of COVID-19. The prospective study material was composed of cDNA or gDNA derived from T cells, B-cell-depleted T cells, or PBMCs. Subjects who had been exposed to COVID-19, were actively infected with it, or had recovered from it provided the deeply sampled blood TCRbeta repertoires that made up the dataset. The repertoires were released in a freely available public database intended as a resource for research on the immune response to SARS-CoV-2. Samples were obtained from the ongoing ImmuneRACE study (first 160 participants) and from 1,254 subjects provided by 6 global collaborators. A de-identified subject ID, COVID-19 status, age in years and sex were almost always included in the sample metadata. Where available, HLA class I and class II types were taken from metadata supplied by the sample provider and were not determined by assay-based typing. Broad study findings and their caveats: The amount of clinical and demographic metadata varied by source and participant and was provided uncurated.

As concerns this clone: This receptor's antigen is unknown. Qualities for individual bases were not recorded, and no much larger clone is one base off.

The CDR3 measures 14 amino acids from cysteine to phenylalanine. CDR3 DNA only is kept here, 42 bases in frame from base 1. V has 7 bases trimmed and J has 4 bases trimmed; junction bases matching no gene number 9. Sequences MNHEY (CDR1) and SVGAGI (CDR2) are obtained from the germline V gene. Whole blood was collected in K2EDTA tubes by collaborating institutions according to the institutions' own protocols. For TCRbeta analysis, collaborators shipped samples in one of three forms: frozen whole blood, isolated PBMCs, or DNA extracted from either of those sample types. TCRbeta CDR3 regions were amplified from genomic DNA by means of the immunoSEQ Assay, a bias-controlled multiplex PCR. Per the original workflow: The number of nucleated cells in each sample was estimated by amplification of reference gene primers within the assay. To quantify the absolute abundance of each unique TCRbeta CDR3 rearrangement, sequence reads were collapsed and filtered. For each sample, productive Simpson clonality was calculated as the square root of Simpson's diversity index across productive rearrangements. As stored in TCRdb, this immuneACCESS dataset retains in-frame rearrangements with V and J assigned. A fraction of the clones does not appear; measured against another copy, unresolved V genes explain less than half of the discrepancy, and the remainder lacks a known reason. The DNA gave D and trimming, while V, J and clone size come from that table. The sample table shows 650,000 to 800,000 clones, and 85% to 90% are seen once. The ten largest clones represent about 0.24% of the sample.

Material: peripheral blood. This clonotype was sampled from a woman aged 18-29 years with acute or convalescent COVID-19. Here the chain combines TRBV6-5 and TRBJ1-2; 7 central nucleotides agree with TRBD1. The sequenced DNA: TGTGCCAGCAAATACAGGGGCAAGAGCTATGGCTACACCTTC. Its product reads: CASKYRGKSYGYTF.